Presented here are 4 T cell receptor beta chains from one specimen sequenced in a study of post-analysis software for immune sequencing data. TCR beta cDNA libraries had unique molecular identifiers. TCRdb re-analysed the PCR reads in MiXCR, keeping a single row per CDR3 protein. Of 650,000 to 850,000 distinct CDR3 sequences in the sample, approximately 53% were seen once. Study-wide results and caveats: TRBV5-6, TRBV5-1 and TRBV20-1 were among five TRBV segments more frequent in patients than controls.

Their cognate antigens are unknown. The specimen was blood. Receptors were obtained from a girl under 18 with multiple sclerosis.

V and J are TRBV6-4 and TRBJ2-5; 9 nucleotides align to TRBD2. V gave up 1 base and J gave up 3 bases; unmatched junction bases: 3. The CDR3 extends over 15 amino acids. Germline-derived CDR1 and CDR2 are MRHNA and SNTAGT. CDR3 coding DNA: TGTGCCAGCAGTGACTGGGTAGCGGGGGAAGAGACCCAGTACTTC. Protein product: CASSDWVAGEETQYF.

The chain recombines TRBV12-5 with TRBJ1-1, with TRBD1 as a possible D gene (6 bases). V shed 6 bases and J shed 5 bases, with 16 bases lying between them. The germline gives CDR1 LGHNT, CDR2 FRNRAP. The CDR3 is 14 residues long. Here the CDR3 reads CASGLTGRYTEAFF. In DNA, the CDR3 is TGTGCTAGTGGCCTCACAGGGAGATATACTGAAGCTTTCTTT.

Only one count was recorded for this clonotype. The chain has TRBV20-1 and TRBJ2-1, with 13 bases identical to TRBD2. J gave up 1 base and V 6 bases, and 9 bases lay outside the gene matches. Germline V gene lookup returns CDR1 DFQATT and CDR2 SNEGSKA (reference sequence). CDR3 length equals 17 residues. The chain's CDR3 is CSATTSGGAESYNEQFF. The CDR3 nucleotides are TGCAGTGCCACTACTAGCGGGGGGGCCGAGTCCTACAATGAGCAGTTCTTC.

The chain combines TRBV13 with TRBJ1-5, with D perhaps TRBD1 (5 bases). V was pared by 5 bases and J by 6 bases, with 14 bases between. The CDR3 totals 14 residues. Germline V gene sequence: CDR1 PRHDT, CDR2 FYEKMQ (reference sequence). In nucleotides, the CDR3 is TGTGCCAGCAGCATCGGGGGTATTGGTCAGCCCCAGCATTTT. Translation: CASSIGGIGQPQHF.